The next 5 T cell receptor beta chains were all read from a single sample in a study of T cell responses to AZD1222 COVID-19 vaccine. The repertoire was sequenced with immunoSEQ multiplex PCR; TCRdb's copy has only in-frame clones and lacks some. The data show fewer than 120,000 clones, 80% to 95% seen once. The sample was peripheral blood, taken 28 days after the second AZD1222 dose. These receptors were collected from an adult who received the AZD1222 COVID-19 vaccine.

This clone appeared once. This chain uses TRBV5-4 with TRBJ2-7; tentatively, D is TRBD1 or TRBD2 (5 bases each). From germline, CDR1 is SGHNT and CDR2 YYREEE (reference sequence). Trimming removed 5 bases at V and 2 bases at J, with 14 bases between. The CDR3 is made up of 14 amino acids. CDR3 protein: CASSSTGTTYEQYF. CDR3 in DNA: TGTGCCAGCAGTTCCACGGGGACCACCTACGAGCAGTACTTC.

V usage is TRBV19 and J usage is TRBJ2-3; D not certain. This CDR3 has 11 residues. V was trimmed by 8 bases and J by 2 bases, leaving 5 bases between them. CDR1 and CDR2 from the germline V gene are LNHDA and SQIVND (reference sequence). DNA of the CDR3: TGTGCCAGTCTATACACAGATACGCAGTATTTT. Its translation: CASLYTDTQYF.

The chain joins TRBV5-4 to TRBJ2-1; TRBD2 agrees at 15 bases. J gave up 7 bases and V 0 bases, and 5 bases lay outside the gene matches. The CDR3 is 17 amino acids. Germline V gene lookup returns CDR1 SGHNT and CDR2 YYREEE (reference sequence). CDR3 sequence reads: CASSLGTSGGAWNEQFF. The CDR3 DNA sequence: TGTGCCAGCAGCTTGGGGACTAGCGGGGGGGCCTGGAATGAGCAGTTCTTC.

The rearrangement uses TRBV6-5 and TRBJ2-7, with TRBD2 matching over 10 bases. This CDR3 region has 15 residues. Germline V gene lookup returns CDR1 MNHEY and CDR2 SVGAGI. After removal of 10 bases from V and 0 bases from J, the junction contained 9 bases not matched to a gene. The CDR3 bases are TGTGCCACTAATGCCGGGACTAGCGACTCCTACGAGCAGTACTTC. Its protein product is CATNAGTSDSYEQYF.

V usage is TRBV6-5 and J usage is TRBJ2-7; maybe TRBD2 (6 bases). This CDR3 region has 13 residues. V was clipped by 8 bases and J by 6 bases, with 17 bases between them. Germline loops: CDR1 MNHEY, CDR2 SVGAGI. CDR3 residues: CASSGTRRGEQYF. CDR3 sequence (DNA): TGTGCCAGCTCAGGAACCCGGAGGGGCGAGCAGTACTTC.